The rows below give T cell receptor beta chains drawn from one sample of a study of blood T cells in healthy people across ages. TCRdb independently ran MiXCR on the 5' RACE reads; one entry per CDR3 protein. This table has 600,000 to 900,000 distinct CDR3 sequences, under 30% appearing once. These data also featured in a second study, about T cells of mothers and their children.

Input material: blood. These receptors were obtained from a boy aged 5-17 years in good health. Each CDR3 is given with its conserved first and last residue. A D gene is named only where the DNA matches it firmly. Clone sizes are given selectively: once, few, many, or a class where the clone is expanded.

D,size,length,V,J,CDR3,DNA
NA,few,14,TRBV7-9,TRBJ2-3,CASSSRDSKDTQYF,TGTGCCAGCAGCAGCCGGGACTCCAAAGATACGCAGTATTTT
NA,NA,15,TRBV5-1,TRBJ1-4,CTSSLDDSANEKLFF,TGCACCAGCAGCTTGGACGACAGTGCTAATGAAAAACTGTTTTTT
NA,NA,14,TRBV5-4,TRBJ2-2,CASSLGSLTGELFF,TGTGCCAGCAGCTTGGGTAGCCTAACCGGGGAGCTGTTTTTT
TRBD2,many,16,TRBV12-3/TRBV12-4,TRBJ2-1,CASSPPAGVPYNEQFF,TGTGCCAGCAGCCCCCCCGCGGGGGTCCCCTACAATGAGCAGTTCTTC
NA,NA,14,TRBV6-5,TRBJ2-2,CASSYLQETGELFF,TGTGCCAGCAGTTACTTACAGGAGACCGGAGAGCTGTTTTTT
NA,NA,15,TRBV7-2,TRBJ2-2,CASSLGGADTGELFF,TGTGCCAGCAGCCTTGGGGGCGCGGACACCGGGGAGCTGTTTTTT
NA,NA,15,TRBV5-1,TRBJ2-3,CASSSDPPSTDTQYF,TGCGCCAGCAGCTCAGATCCTCCTAGCACAGATACGCAGTATTTT
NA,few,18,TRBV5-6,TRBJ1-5,CASSLVGPGEQSNQPQHF,TGTGCCAGCAGCTTGGTGGGCCCAGGGGAGCAGAGCAATCAGCCCCAGCATTTT
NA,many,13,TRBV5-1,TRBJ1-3,CASSSPGGNTIYF,TGCGCCAGCAGCTCCCCAGGTGGAAACACCATATATTTT
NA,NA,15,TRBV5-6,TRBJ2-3,CASSLGQSGAATQYF,TGTGCCAGCAGCTTGGGTCAGTCAGGGGCGGCTACGCAGTATTTT
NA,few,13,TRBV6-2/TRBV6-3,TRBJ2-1,CASSYGGLNEQFF,TGTGCCAGCAGTTACGGGGGACTCAATGAGCAGTTCTTC
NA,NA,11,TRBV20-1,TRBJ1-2,CSACTFDGYTF,TGCAGTGCTTGTACGTTCGACGGCTACACCTTC
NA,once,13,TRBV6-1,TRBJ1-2,CASSQYARRGYTF,TGTGCCAGCAGTCAATACGCCCGAAGAGGCTACACCTTC
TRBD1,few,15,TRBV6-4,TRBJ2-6,CASKLRGLGANVMTF,TGTGCCAGCAAGCTCAGGGGGCTTGGGGCCAACGTCATGACTTTC
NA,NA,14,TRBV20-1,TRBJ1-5,CSALPFLSNQPQHF,TGCAGTGCTCTACCGTTTTTGAGCAATCAGCCCCAGCATTTT
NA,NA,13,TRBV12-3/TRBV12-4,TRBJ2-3,CASSFLGTDTQYF,TGTGCCAGCAGTTTTCTGGGCACAGATACGCAGTATTTT
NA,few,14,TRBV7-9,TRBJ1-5,CASSGSLSNQPQHF,TGTGCCAGCAGCGGGTCCCTCAGCAATCAGCCCCAGCATTTT
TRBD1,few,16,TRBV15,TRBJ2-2,CATSRAGTGGTGELFF,TGTGCCACCAGCAGAGCTGGGACAGGGGGCACCGGGGAGCTGTTTTTT
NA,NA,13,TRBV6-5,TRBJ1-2,CASSYNRAGGYTF,TGTGCCAGCAGTTACAACAGGGCGGGAGGCTACACCTTC
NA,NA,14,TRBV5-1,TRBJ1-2,CASSLEGFNYGYTF,TGCGCCAGCAGCTTAGAAGGATTTAACTATGGCTACACCTTC
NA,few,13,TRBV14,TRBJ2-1,CASSPYRETEQFF,TGTGCCAGCAGCCCTTACAGGGAAACTGAGCAGTTCTTC
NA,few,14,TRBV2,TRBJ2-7,CASTEGGVGYEQYF,TGTGCCAGCACTGAGGGGGGCGTTGGTTACGAGCAGTACTTC
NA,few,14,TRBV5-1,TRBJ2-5,CASSLNRAQETQYF,TGCGCCAGCAGCCTAAACAGGGCTCAGGAGACCCAGTACTTC
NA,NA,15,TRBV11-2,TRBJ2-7,CASSLDPGSSYEQYF,TGTGCCAGCAGCTTAGACCCGGGGTCGTCCTACGAGCAGTACTTC
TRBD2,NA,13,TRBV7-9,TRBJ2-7,CASSLGEGGLAPF,TGTGCCAGCAGCTTAGGAGAAGGAGGACTAGCACCCTTC
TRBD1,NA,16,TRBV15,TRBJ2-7,CATSSPPGQGANEQYF,TGTGCCACCAGCAGCCCTCCCGGACAGGGGGCTAACGAGCAGTACTTC